Below, 30 T cell receptor beta chains from the same sample are listed, as sequenced in a study of post-analysis software for immune sequencing data. Study outcomes and limitations: There were five or six TRBV segments more frequent in patients than controls, and TRBV5-6, TRBV5-1 and TRBV20-1 were among them.

Their cognate antigens are unknown. Researchers reported that TCR beta cDNA libraries carried unique molecular identifiers. Each CDR3 protein gets one entry after TCRdb re-called the PCR reads with MiXCR. The sample lists about 820,000 distinct CDR3 sequences; roughly 50% were seen once. The sequenced material came from blood. Receptors originate from a girl under 18 with multiple sclerosis.

J is TRBJ2-3 and V is TRBV6-1; D may be TRBD1 (6 bases). The V end was cut by 8 bases, the J end by 1 base, with 10 bases between. There are 13 residues in the CDR3. Germline loops: CDR1 MNHNS, CDR2 SASEGT. The CDR3 nucleotides are TGTGCCAGCCGCAAGGGGGGCACAGATACGCAGTATTTT. As protein: CASRKGGTDTQYF.

This chain links TRBV5-1 with TRBJ2-1; weak D call: TRBD1 (5 bases). The CDR3 has 15 residues. The ends were cut back, 0 bases at V and 12 bases at J, with 19 bases in the middle. The germline V gene encodes CDR1 SGHRS and CDR2 YFSETQ. Here the CDR3 reads CASSLVPDTPRGQFF. Here the CDR3 DNA reads TGCGCCAGCAGCTTGGTGCCGGATACCCCAAGGGGGCAGTTCTTC.

The rearrangement uses TRBV12-3 or TRBV12-4 and TRBJ2-7; 11 positions agree with TRBD2. The J call may not be correct, given that the DNA end is closer to TRBJ2-5. This CDR3 region has 15 residues. CDR3 amino acids: CASSHLAGGGETQYF. The CDR3 DNA is TGTGCCAGCAGTCATCTAGCGGGAGGCGGGGAGACCCAGTACTTC.

The gene calls are TRBV5-4 and TRBJ1-2; 11 bases fit TRBD1. Germline CDR1 and CDR2: SGHNT and YYREEE (reference sequence). There are 16 residues in the CDR3. V dropped 4 bases and J dropped 4; count of bases not matched to a gene: 9. In nucleotides, the CDR3 is TGTGCCAGCAGCCCAAACCCCGGGACAGGGGGCTATGGCTACACCTTC. The encoded protein is CASSPNPGTGGYGYTF.

The rearrangement uses TRBV6-5 and TRBJ1-2; 9 bases agree with TRBD1. Germline values: CDR1 MNHEY, CDR2 SVGAGI. This CDR3 is built from 16 residues. V shed 6 bases and J 1 base; nucleotides not matched to a gene: 9. CDR3 sequence: CASSPRGTGRNYGYTF. The CDR3 DNA sequence: TGTGCCAGCAGCCCGAGGGGGACAGGGCGTAACTATGGCTACACCTTC.

The V call is TRBV10-3, the J call TRBJ2-3, with 7 bases aligning to TRBD2. V shed 0 bases and J 0 bases; nucleotides not matched to a gene: 12. CDR1 is ENHRY, CDR2 SYGVKD, per germline. The CDR3 consists of 19 residues. CDR3 sequence (DNA): TGTGCCATCAGTGAGTCGCGAATTCTAGCGGAAACTAGCACAGATACGCAGTATTTT. It translates to CAISESRILAETSTDTQYF.

This clonotype was seen a handful of times. The chain recombines TRBV12-3 or TRBV12-4 with TRBJ1-1, with D unresolved. This CDR3 region has 15 residues. The V and J ends lost 2 bases and 0 bases respectively, with 10 bases between them. The CDR3 region has the DNA TGTGCCAGCAGTTTACGGCAGACCATGAACACTGAAGCTTTCTTT. As protein: CASSLRQTMNTEAFF.

V usage is TRBV7-3 and J usage is TRBJ2-1; no clear D gene. The CDR3 has 13 residues. The germline V gene encodes CDR1 SGHTA and CDR2 FQGTGA. V shed 0 bases and J shed 8 bases, with 8 bases lying between them. CDR3 sequence reads: CASSLTFADEQFF. In DNA form, the CDR3 reads TGTGCCAGCAGCTTAACCTTTGCCGATGAGCAGTTCTTC.

This clonotype was recorded many times. The chain has TRBV29-1 and TRBJ1-2; TRBD1 agrees at 7 bases. Looked up from germline, CDR1 is SQVTM and CDR2 is ANQGSEA. The ends lost 6 bases at V and 7 bases at J; junction bases unmatched: 8. The CDR3 runs 12 residues. The CDR3, as DNA: TGCAGCGTCGGACAGGCGCATTCTGGCTACACCTTC. Encoded protein: CSVGQAHSGYTF.

This chain's CDR3 is CASSPVRGNTEAFF. The DNA for the CDR3 is TGTGCCAGCAGCCCAGTAAGAGGGAACACTGAAGCTTTCTTT. The chain has TRBV12-3 or TRBV12-4 and TRBJ1-1; D not resolved. V dropped 6 bases and J dropped 1 base, with 12 bases sitting between them. The CDR3 sequence is 14 residues long.

The chain combines TRBV20-1 with TRBJ2-4, with D unresolved. Germline V lookup: CDR1 DFQATT, CDR2 SNEGSKA (reference sequence). CDR3 length equals 15 residues. Trimming took off 6 bases at V and 0 bases at J, with 15 bases between the two ends. The CDR3 loop reads CSAPRANLAKNIQYF. CDR3 nucleotides: TGCAGTGCCCCAAGGGCGAACTTAGCCAAAAACATTCAGTACTTC.

This clonotype has just a few counts. The chain employs TRBV12-3 or TRBV12-4 and TRBJ1-5; D is unresolved. The CDR3 has 13 amino acids. Trimming shortened V by 6 bases and J by 1 base, and 7 bases separated the two germline ends. This chain's CDR3 is CASSMGSNQPQHF. The CDR3 coding sequence is TGTGCCAGCAGCATGGGCAGCAATCAGCCCCAGCATTTT.

The rearrangement links TRBV6-4 to TRBJ2-2; D is perhaps TRBD2 (6 bases). The CDR3 totals 13 residues. Trimming cost V 5 bases and J 6 bases, with 10 bases left between them. Per the germline V gene, CDR1 is MRHNA and CDR2 is SNTAGT. The CDR3 region has the DNA TGTGCCAGCAGTTTCCAGCGGGCCGGGGAGCTGTTTTTT. Protein sequence: CASSFQRAGELFF.

The rearrangement uses TRBV20-1 and TRBJ2-1; 7 nucleotides agree with TRBD2. Germline V gene data show CDR1 as DFQATT and CDR2 as SNEGSKA (reference sequence). The CDR3 has 13 amino acids. J lost 8 bases, V lost 5 bases, and 9 bases had no gene match. CDR3 nucleotides: TGCAGTGCTGCCTTTGGGGCGGGGGATGAGCAGTTCTTC. Its protein is CSAAFGAGDEQFF.

This sequence joins TRBV20-1 and TRBJ2-1; 7 bases agree with TRBD1. This CDR3 spans 13 amino acids. Unmatched junction bases numbered 7, after V lost 6 bases and J lost 5 bases. Germline-derived CDR1 and CDR2 are DFQATT and SNEGSKA (reference sequence). CDR3: CSAQTDRDNEQFF. CDR3 in DNA: TGCAGTGCCCAAACCGACAGGGACAATGAGCAGTTCTTC.

The chain has TRBV5-5 and TRBJ2-7, with a tentative D call TRBD2 (6 bases). The CDR3 loop spans 16 amino acids. Per the germline V gene, CDR1 is SGHKS and CDR2 is YYEKEE (reference sequence). V shed 1 base and J shed 0 bases, with 14 bases lying between them. CDR3 residues: CASSLFWEASSYEQYF. CDR3 bases: TGTGCCAGCAGCTTGTTTTGGGAGGCCTCCTCCTACGAGCAGTACTTC. Filled out from reference TRBV5-5 and TRBJ2-7, the complete variable domain reads DAGVTQSPTHLIKTRGQQVTLRCSPISGHKSVSWYQQVLGQGPQFIFQYYEKEERGRGNFPDRFSARQFPNYSSELNVNALLLGDSALYLCASSLFWEASSYEQYFGPGTRLTVT.

Only a few counts were recorded for this clonotype. The gene calls are TRBV4-1 and TRBJ2-7, with TRBD2 matching 12 bases. Germline V CDR1 and CDR2: MGHRA, YSYEKL. The CDR3 sequence is 16 residues long. V was clipped by 1 base and J by 5 bases; unmatched bases: 6. As DNA, the CDR3 is TGCGCCAGCAGCCAAGTCCAGACTAGCGGGAGCCACGAGCAGTACTTC. Translating gives CASSQVQTSGSHEQYF.

The chain couples TRBV7-2 to TRBJ2-3, with 8 bases fitting TRBD1. Germline V gives CDR1 SGHTA, CDR2 FQGNSA. The CDR3 has 15 amino acids. V was pared by 2 bases and J by 6 bases, with 7 bases of the junction left unmatched. CDR3 region: CASSLLQGAIDTQYF. CDR3 coding DNA: TGTGCCAGCAGCTTATTGCAGGGGGCAATCGATACGCAGTATTTT.

In its sample, this clonotype was seen a few times. The rearrangement joins TRBV20-1 to TRBJ1-2; 10 bases are shared with TRBD1. Germline V lookup: CDR1 DFQATT, CDR2 SNEGSKA (reference sequence). Trimming at V came to 5 bases and at J to 4 bases, leaving 13 bases not matched to a gene. CDR3 size: 16 residues. CDR3 in amino acids: CSAPTAGTGAFYGYTF. In DNA form, the CDR3 reads TGCAGTGCTCCCACGGCCGGGACAGGGGCTTTCTATGGCTACACCTTC.

This chain links TRBV7-9 with TRBJ2-7; D not resolved. Germline values: CDR1 SEHNR, CDR2 FQNEAQ (reference sequence). CDR3 length: 12 residues. Deletions cut 8 bases from V and 0 bases from J, with 8 bases between. The CDR3 coding sequence is TGTGCCAGCGACGCCGACTCCTACGAGCAGTACTTC. It yields the protein CASDADSYEQYF.

This clonotype appeared a few times. CDR3 protein: CASSFLSGRPLETQYF. In nucleotides, the CDR3 is TGTGCCAGCAGTTTTCTTAGCGGGAGACCGCTAGAGACCCAGTACTTC. The gene calls are TRBV27 and TRBJ2-5; 9 positions match TRBD2. V was pared by 3 bases and J by 4 bases, with 9 bases of the junction left unmatched. CDR3 length: 16 amino acids. Germline CDR1 reads MNHEY; CDR2 reads SMNVEV (reference sequence).

The chain combines TRBV12-3 or TRBV12-4 with TRBJ2-6; no firm D call. There are 17 residues in the CDR3. V lost 1 base and J lost 0, with 10 bases in between. CDR3 region: CASSLVAPLSGANVLTF. In DNA, the CDR3 is TGTGCCAGCAGTTTAGTCGCCCCACTCTCTGGGGCCAACGTCCTGACTTTC.

The V call is TRBV4-1, the J call TRBJ2-7; the match to TRBD2 covers 12 bases. CDR3 length: 15 residues. J was trimmed by 5 bases and V by 4 bases; bases with no gene match: 6. Germline V gene sequence: CDR1 MGHRA, CDR2 YSYEKL. The DNA for the CDR3 is TGCGCCAGCAGCCTACTAGCGGGAGGTGAAAACGAGCAGTACTTC. It codes for CASSLLAGGENEQYF.

The chain combines TRBV20-1 with TRBJ2-5; 10 nucleotides match TRBD2. This CDR3 has 15 amino acids. CDR1 is DFQATT and CDR2 is SNEGSKA in the germline V gene (reference sequence). The trim removed 1 base at V and 5 bases at J, leaving 7 bases unmatched. Here the CDR3 reads CSARGSLAGAETQYF. The CDR3 bases are TGCAGTGCTAGAGGTTCGCTAGCGGGAGCGGAGACCCAGTACTTC.

V usage is TRBV27 and J usage is TRBJ2-5, with TRBD2 as a possible D gene (5 bases). This CDR3 region has 15 residues. Germline assignment: CDR1 MNHEY and CDR2 SMNVEV (reference sequence). V was clipped by 6 bases and J by 4 bases, with 18 bases between them. The CDR3 region is CASSPIGPAGETQYF. The CDR3 nucleotides read TGTGCCAGCAGCCCTATTGGTCCTGCGGGAGAGACCCAGTACTTC.

The V gene is TRBV12-3 or TRBV12-4, the J gene TRBJ2-1, with D perhaps matching TRBD1 (5 bases). Trimming took off 3 bases at V and 5 bases at J, with 11 bases between the two ends. There are 14 residues in the CDR3. In DNA, the CDR3 is TGTGCCAGCAGTTTCAGGGCAGAGAACAATGAGCAGTTCTTC. It is translated as CASSFRAENNEQFF.

The V call is TRBV29-1, the J call TRBJ2-7; D is possibly TRBD1 (6 bases). CDR1 SQVTM and CDR2 ANQGSEA come from the germline V gene. This CDR3 region has 15 residues. V lost 7 bases and J 0 bases, leaving 19 bases between the germline ends. The CDR3 is CSGTQGSSSSYEQYF. CDR3 sequence (DNA): TGCAGCGGTACTCAGGGGTCCTCCAGCTCCTACGAGCAGTACTTC.

The gene calls are TRBV7-4 and TRBJ1-4; unclear D gene. CDR1 is SGHVT and CDR2 is SQSDAQ in the germline V gene. Trimming took off 1 base at V and 0 bases at J, with 15 bases between the two ends. The CDR3 sequence is 18 residues long. The CDR3: CASSLESVRRATNEKLFF. In DNA, the CDR3 is TGTGCCAGCAGCTTAGAGTCCGTCCGGCGAGCAACTAATGAAAAACTGTTTTTT.

This clonotype was observed a handful of times. The chain combines TRBV15 with TRBJ2-7; D might be TRBD1 (5 bases). Germline-derived CDR1 and CDR2 are LNHNV and YYDKDF (reference sequence). Trimming pared 2 bases from V and 5 bases from J, leaving 13 bases between. CDR3 length equals 14 residues. The CDR3 sequence is CATSRLQARDEQYF. CDR3 sequence (DNA): TGTGCCACCAGCAGACTGCAGGCCAGGGACGAGCAGTACTTC.

V usage is TRBV20-1 and J usage is TRBJ2-7, with D perhaps TRBD1 or TRBD2 (6 bases each). V lost 3 bases, J lost 3 bases, and 9 bases lay in between. The length of the CDR3 is 12 residues. From germline, CDR1 is DFQATT and CDR2 SNEGSKA (reference sequence). For the CDR3, the DNA is TGCAGTGCTAGCAGGGGAGGCTACGAGCAGTACTTC. It yields the protein CSASRGGYEQYF.